This TCR beta chain was recovered during a study of T cell responses to AZD1222 COVID-19 vaccine. Notes on the study in general: An increase in Spike-specific TCR breadth and depth was observed after two AZD1222 doses. Seropositive at baseline were only 5 to 7 AZD1222 recipients. It should be noted that donors were predominantly white British and more often female, and clonal diversity was possibly underestimated.

Second doses were pooled across both intervals (about 4 or about 12 weeks). To note about this clone: Its antigen is undetermined.

Germline CDR1 is SGHRS and CDR2 is YFSETQ. J gave up 2 bases and V 2 bases, and 3 bases lay outside the gene matches. The CDR3 has 14 amino acids. Sequencing was performed with immunoSEQ multiplex PCR; in TCRdb, only in-frame clones are kept and a portion is missing. The repertoire consists of 100,000 to 120,000 clones, with roughly 89% occurring once and the leading ten covering about 15%. The source of this sequence is an adult who received the AZD1222 COVID-19 vaccine. The specimen comprised peripheral blood, sampled 28 days after the second AZD1222 dose. The chain has TRBV5-1 and TRBJ2-5; the match to TRBD1 covers 7 bases. Here the CDR3 reads CASSFPGQQETQYF. Written as DNA, the CDR3 is TGCGCCAGCAGCTTCCCGGGACAGCAAGAGACCCAGTACTTC.